The 28 T cell receptor beta chains below all came from one sample that was sequenced in a study of identical twins (TCRdb year 2016). Libraries came from 5' RACE. TCRdb lists the instrument as Illumina HiSeq 2000. The public reads were run again by TCRdb, first through fastp at Q25 and then through MiXCR, and only productive beta chains were kept. Every entry covers one CDR3 protein and lists the most common genes and DNA from its rows. In this sample the table shows some 300,000 distinct CDR3 sequences, 9% to 15% of which occur a single time. The top ten clonotypes cover around 7.2% of the sample. The same data also contributed to another study, on yellow fever vaccine responses in identical twins.

The sample taken for sequencing was CD8+ T cells sorted from blood. These TCRs come from a woman between 18 and 29 years old in good health.

In this sample, this clonotype turned up many times. The gene calls are TRBV7-9 and TRBJ2-3; no reliable D call. V lost 1 base to trimming and J lost 2 bases, with 16 bases between them. The CDR3 loop spans 17 amino acids. In germline, CDR1 is SEHNR, CDR2 FQNEAQ (reference sequence). This CDR3 is CASSLELGSLNTDTQYF. Written as DNA, the CDR3 is TGTGCCAGCAGCTTAGAATTGGGGTCCCTCAACACAGATACGCAGTATTTT.

V is TRBV3-1 and J is TRBJ2-1; the match to TRBD2 covers 8 bases. The germline CDR1 and CDR2 sequences are LGHDT and YNNKEL (reference sequence). This CDR3 spans 16 amino acids. V lost 0 bases to trimming and J lost 10 bases; unmatched junction nucleotides: 11. CDR3 nucleotide sequence: TGTGCCAGCAGCCAAGACCGACTAGCGCCCCACGGGGAGCAGTTCTTC. Protein product: CASSQDRLAPHGEQFF.

This clonotype has at least ten counts. The chain employs TRBV12-3 or TRBV12-4 and TRBJ2-2; D remains unclear. The CDR3 loop spans 13 amino acids. V shed 5 bases and J shed 4 bases, with 8 bases lying between them. CDR3 bases: TGTGCCAGCAGTCCTTGGGGCACCGGGGAGCTGTTTTTT. This sequence encodes CASSPWGTGELFF.

The chain couples TRBV7-9 to TRBJ2-7, with TRBD2 matching 7 bases. Germline V gene lookup returns CDR1 SEHNR and CDR2 FQNEAQ (reference sequence). With V trimmed by 6 bases and J by 2 bases, 13 bases remained unmatched. CDR3 length: 16 amino acids. CDR3 sequence (DNA): TGTGCCAGCAGTTACCGGGCGGGAGTATCTGCCTACGAGCAGTACTTC. Protein: CASSYRAGVSAYEQYF.

This chain links TRBV6-5 with TRBJ2-3; D is uncertain. CDR3 length: 11 residues. The germline V and J ends were trimmed by 5 bases and 7 bases, with 7 bases remaining between them. CDR1 is MNHEY and CDR2 is SVGAGI in the germline V gene. The CDR3 reads CASSEANTQYF. In DNA, the CDR3 is TGTGCCAGCAGTGAGGCGAATACGCAGTATTTT.

This clonotype was counted only a few times. CDR3 in amino acids: CASSLWYEQFF. Written as DNA, the CDR3 is TGTGCCAGCAGTTTGTGGTATGAGCAGTTCTTC. The rearrangement uses TRBV12-3 or TRBV12-4 and TRBJ2-1; no definite D call. V lost 3 bases and J 8 bases, leaving 5 bases between the germline ends. The CDR3 length is 11 residues.

This clonotype was recorded a few times. The CDR3 is CAISESGESTDTQYF. CDR3 nucleotides: TGTGCCATCAGTGAGTCTGGGGAAAGCACAGATACGCAGTATTTT. V is TRBV10-3 and J is TRBJ2-3; the D is unclear. V was cut by 0 bases and J by 0 bases, with 7 bases left in between. Germline assignment: CDR1 ENHRY and CDR2 SYGVKD. The CDR3 extends over 15 amino acids.

V and J are TRBV20-1 and TRBJ2-2; D uncertain. The CDR3 length is 14 residues. Germline lookup yields CDR1 DFQATT and CDR2 SNEGSKA (reference sequence). V lost 0 bases and J lost 4, with 9 bases in between. The CDR3 sequence: CSARDMSSTGELFF. The CDR3 DNA is TGCAGTGCTAGAGATATGAGTTCCACCGGGGAGCTGTTTTTT.

The genes are TRBV12-3 or TRBV12-4 and TRBJ2-3, with TRBD2 identical over 9 bases. The CDR3 is 15 amino acids. Trimming took 3 bases from V and 3 from J; bases not matched to a gene: 4. DNA of the CDR3: TGTGCCAGCAGTTTGGTTAGCGGGAGAACAGATACGCAGTATTTT. Its translation: CASSLVSGRTDTQYF.

This clonotype has more than one count but fewer than ten. V is TRBV4-1 and J is TRBJ2-7, with no clear D. The CDR3 runs to 14 residues. Germline V gene data show CDR1 as MGHRA and CDR2 as YSYEKL. Trimming left V 4 bases short and J 1 base short, with 11 bases between. CDR3 loop: CASSRLVGSYEQYF. For the CDR3, the DNA is TGCGCCAGCAGCCGCCTGGTAGGATCCTACGAGCAGTACTTC.

In its sample, this clonotype was seen a few times. CDR3 DNA: TGTGCCAGCAGTTTAGGACCCTTAACGGGCTACGAGCAGTACTTC. Its translation: CASSLGPLTGYEQYF. The V call is TRBV12-3 or TRBV12-4, the J call TRBJ2-7; D is unresolved. Trimming pared 1 base from V and 3 bases from J, leaving 13 bases between. CDR3 size: 15 residues.

This clonotype was observed a handful of times. This chain uses TRBV27 with TRBJ1-4; D might be TRBD1 (6 bases). The V end lost 2 bases, the J end lost 8 bases, and 12 bases lay between the germline ends. The CDR3 runs 14 residues. CDR1 MNHEY and CDR2 SMNVEV come from the germline V gene (reference sequence). CDR3 sequence reads: CASSLRGAGEKLFF. DNA of the CDR3: TGTGCCAGCAGTTTAAGGGGGGCTGGGGAAAAACTGTTTTTT.

This clonotype was seen at least ten times. The chain employs TRBV27 and TRBJ1-2, with TRBD1 matching over 8 bases. This CDR3 is built from 15 residues. V lost 0 bases and J lost 5; bases outside the gene matches: 5. Germline V gene data show CDR1 as MNHEY and CDR2 as SMNVEV (reference sequence). The CDR3 DNA reads as TGTGCCAGCAGTTTATCGGACAGGGAGCGGTATGGCTACACCTTC. Translated: CASSLSDRERYGYTF.

This clonotype was observed a handful of times. The chain links TRBV7-9 to TRBJ1-1; the D is unclear. V lost 1 base, J lost 8 bases, and 8 bases lay in between. Germline-derived CDR1 and CDR2 are SEHNR and FQNEAQ (reference sequence). This CDR3 is 12 amino acids long. The CDR3 region is CASSLDGREAFF. The CDR3 bases are TGTGCCAGCAGCTTAGACGGCAGAGAAGCTTTCTTT.

The genes are TRBV3-1 and TRBJ2-2; 7 nucleotides agree with TRBD2. CDR1 LGHDT and CDR2 YNNKEL come from the germline V gene (reference sequence). This CDR3 comprises 16 residues. Trimming removed 6 bases from V and 2 bases from J; junction bases left unmatched: 9. CDR3 in amino acids: CASSPQGGRNTGELFF. DNA of the CDR3: TGTGCCAGCAGTCCGCAGGGCGGGAGAAACACCGGGGAGCTGTTTTTT.

The gene calls are TRBV4-1 and TRBJ2-7, with a possible D match to TRBD2 (6 bases). Germline CDR1 and CDR2: MGHRA and YSYEKL. The V end lost 1 base, the J end lost 4 bases, and 8 bases lay between the germline ends. The length of the CDR3 is 13 residues. DNA for the CDR3: TGCGCCAGCAGCCAAGGACTAGTTTACGAGCAGTACTTC. Translation gives CASSQGLVYEQYF.

This clonotype occurred many times. The chain links TRBV27 to TRBJ2-7, with TRBD2 as a possible D gene (6 bases). V was pared by 3 bases and J by 7 bases, with 13 bases between. This CDR3 region has 13 residues. Germline V gene lookup returns CDR1 MNHEY and CDR2 SMNVEV (reference sequence). The CDR3 is CASSFGGSVEQYF. The DNA of the CDR3 is TGTGCCAGCAGTTTCGGGGGATCGGTAGAGCAGTACTTC.

This chain uses TRBV15 with TRBJ1-1; no reliable D call. CDR1 LNHNV and CDR2 YYDKDF come from the germline V gene (reference sequence). This CDR3 is 14 amino acids long. V gave up 4 bases and J gave up 3 bases, with 12 bases separating them. The CDR3 sequence: CATSTGRLDTEAFF. CDR3 DNA sequence: TGTGCCACCAGCACCGGGCGCCTTGACACTGAAGCTTTCTTT. Variable domain in full (rest from reference TRBV15 and TRBJ1-1): DAMVIQNPRYQVTQFGKPVTLSCSQTLNHNVMYWYQQKSSQAPKLLFHYYDKDFNNEADTPDNFQSRRPNTSFCFLDIRSPGLGDTAMYLCATSTGRLDTEAFFGQGTRLTVV.

This clonotype occurred a few times. CDR3 sequence reads: CASSSTDSNYGYTF. As DNA, the CDR3 is TGTGCCAGCAGCTCGACGGACTCAAACTATGGCTACACCTTC. The rearrangement links TRBV7-9 to TRBJ1-2; the D is unclear. The CDR3 runs to 14 residues. CDR1 and CDR2 from the germline V gene are SEHNR and FQNEAQ (reference sequence). V lost 4 bases to trimming and J lost 2 bases, with 11 bases between them.

J is TRBJ2-3 and V is TRBV4-1; 7 bases match TRBD2. Germline CDR1 and CDR2: MGHRA and YSYEKL. The CDR3 runs 16 residues. Losses at the gene ends were 5 bases for V and 1 base for J; bases not matched to a gene: 9. The CDR3 protein is CASSTVGGVGTDTQYF. The CDR3 DNA is TGCGCCAGCAGCACCGTGGGGGGGGTGGGCACAGATACGCAGTATTTT.

The chain couples TRBV7-9 to TRBJ2-3, with D possibly matching TRBD2 (6 bases). The germline V and J ends were trimmed by 1 base and 6 bases, with 11 bases remaining between them. The CDR3 runs to 14 residues. The V gene's germline CDR1 is SEHNR and CDR2 FQNEAQ (reference sequence). CDR3 bases: TGTGCCAGCAGCTTAGAGGCTAGCGCGGATACGCAGTATTTT. Translating it yields CASSLEASADTQYF.

This clonotype has ten or more counts. V and J are TRBV3-1 and TRBJ2-1; D could derive from TRBD1 or TRBD2 (6 bases each). V dropped 4 bases and J dropped 4 bases, with 11 bases sitting between them. The CDR3 is 14 residues long. Germline CDR1 LGHDT, CDR2 YNNKEL (reference sequence). The CDR3 sequence: CASSPRGTYNEQFF. Here the CDR3 DNA reads TGTGCCAGCAGCCCGCGCGGGACATACAATGAGCAGTTCTTC.

This clonotype showed up just a few times. The chain recombines TRBV29-1 with TRBJ1-2; unclear D gene. In germline, CDR1 is SQVTM, CDR2 ANQGSEA. The CDR3 has 16 amino acids. V lost 0 bases, J lost 1 base, and 15 bases lay in between. This chain's CDR3 is CSVEDRFGENNYGYTF. The DNA of the CDR3 is TGCAGCGTTGAAGATAGGTTTGGAGAGAATAACTATGGCTACACCTTC.

This clonotype was seen a few times. V is TRBV20-1 and J is TRBJ2-7; 7 bases line up with TRBD2. The CDR3 totals 15 residues. J was trimmed by 2 bases and V by 0 bases; bases with no gene match: 7. Germline assignment: CDR1 DFQATT and CDR2 SNEGSKA (reference sequence). DNA of the CDR3: TGCAGTGCTAGAGATGGGGGGGTCAGGACCTACGAGCAGTACGTC. Translation gives CSARDGGVRTYEQYV.

The genes are TRBV7-9 and TRBJ2-1; D remains ambiguous. The CDR3 has 12 amino acids. Germline lookup yields CDR1 SEHNR and CDR2 FQNEAQ (reference sequence). Trimming removed 3 bases from V and 10 bases from J, with 10 bases in between. DNA of the CDR3: TGTGCCAGCAGCTTTTCTTGGGAAGAGCAGTTCTTC. Translated, it gives CASSFSWEEQFF.

The chain carries TRBV7-9 and TRBJ2-2; D not certain. From germline, CDR1 is SEHNR and CDR2 FQNEAQ (reference sequence). V gave up 5 bases and J gave up 7 bases, with 8 bases separating them. The CDR3 is 12 residues long. CDR3 loop: CASSLSDGELFF. CDR3 DNA sequence: TGTGCCAGCAGCCTCTCGGACGGGGAGCTGTTTTTT.

This clonotype was counted between two and nine times. The CDR3 end shows no conserved phenylalanine or tryptophan, and so a read error is likely. In DNA, the CDR3 is TGCAGTGCTGGGCTCCGGGGGGCGGGAGTCACCACAGATACGCAGTATATT. Its protein product is CSAGLRGAGVTTDTQYI. The gene calls are TRBV20-1 and TRBJ2-3, with D tentatively TRBD2 (7 bases). Deletions cut 5 bases from V and 2 bases from J, with 23 bases between. This CDR3 spans 17 amino acids. Looked up from germline, CDR1 is DFQATT and CDR2 is SNEGSKA (reference sequence).

This clonotype was found a few times. V and J are TRBV13 and TRBJ2-7; the match to TRBD2 covers 9 bases. The CDR3 length is 15 residues. The germline V gene has CDR1 PRHDT and CDR2 FYEKMQ (reference sequence). V was clipped by 1 base and J by 5 bases; unmatched bases: 6. Written as DNA, the CDR3 is TGTGCCAGCAGCTTAGTTGGCGGGGGGGATGACGAGCAGTACTTC. This translates into CASSLVGGGDDEQYF.